One and the same sample provided the 4 T cell receptor beta chains below, sequenced in a study of blood T cell repertoires in COVID-19. The data were produced by immunoSEQ multiplex PCR, yet TCRdb's version contains in-frame clones alone and is incomplete. Altogether about 160,000 clones are present, around 92% being singletons, with the ten largest covering about 5.3%. Sequenced input: peripheral blood. Every receptor here comes from a young man with COVID-19, enrolled during active disease.

The chain has TRBV5-1 and TRBJ1-4; possible D gene TRBD1, 5 bases. Trimming took off 2 bases at V and 8 bases at J, with 16 bases between the two ends. CDR1 is SGHRS, CDR2 YFSETQ, per germline. The CDR3 has 15 amino acids. The CDR3 is CASSFVPSPGEKLFF. The CDR3 region has the DNA TGCGCCAGCAGCTTTGTCCCCTCTCCAGGGGAAAAACTGTTTTTT.

This clone was detected once. The CDR3 loop reads CATSDRGRSGELFF. The CDR3 DNA reads TGTGCCACCAGTGACAGGGGAAGGAGCGGGGAGCTGTTTTTT. The chain joins TRBV24-1 to TRBJ2-2; a weak D match, TRBD1 (6 bases). The CDR3 totals 14 residues. The V gene's germline CDR1 is KGHDR and CDR2 SFDVKD. The ends were cut back, 4 bases at V and 7 bases at J, with 12 bases in the middle.

The gene calls are TRBV10-3 and TRBJ2-2; 7 nucleotides line up with TRBD2. The CDR3 length is 16 residues. CDR1 ENHRY and CDR2 SYGVKD come from the germline V gene. Germline trimming cut 2 bases from V and 8 bases from J; bases unmatched to any gene: 11. CDR3 sequence (DNA): TGTGCCATCAGTGAGGAGTCTAGCGGAACATGGGGGGAGCTGTTTTTT. Its protein product is CAISEESSGTWGELFF.

J is TRBJ2-7 and V is TRBV3-1 (or the pseudogene TRBV3-2); 9 bases fit TRBD1. There are 14 residues in the CDR3. Germline V gene lookup returns CDR1 LGHDT and CDR2 YNNKEL (reference sequence). Trimming at V came to 3 bases and at J to 5 bases, leaving 5 bases not matched to a gene. The CDR3 nucleotides are TGTGCCAGCAGCCACCACAGGGGGCAGGACGAGCAGTACTTC. As protein: CASSHHRGQDEQYF.